The clone carrying this TCR beta chain has at least ten counts. Its antigen is not known. PBMCs were collected from a roughly 10 ml volume of fresh peripheral blood. This record comes from a study of T cells in Graves' hyperthyroidism and ophthalmopathy. About the study: Peripheral blood samples were taken at initial diagnosis, prior to any treatment.

Study findings and constraints: Peripheral blood also featured most of the thyroid clonotypes expanded above 0.001. In the analysis, a 13 V-J model separated ophthalmopathy from stable hyperthyroidism.

Authors of the study amplified TCR beta CDR3 regions from RNA transcripts. A first-round RT-PCR of the TCR CDR3 used the HTBI primer set. TCRdb re-analysed the multiplex PCR reads in MiXCR, keeping a single row per CDR3 protein. Of hundreds of thousands of distinct CDR3 sequences listed, about two fifths are singletons. There are 14 residues in the CDR3. Germline-derived CDR1 and CDR2 are SGHRS and YFSETQ. V trimming: 3 bases; J trimming: 4 bases; junction bases outside the gene matches: 6. The chain recombines TRBV5-1 with TRBJ2-7, with TRBD1 matching over 8 bases. The origin of this receptor is a man between 18 and 29 years old with Graves' hyperthyroidism. Sequencing used blood. This CDR3 is CASSSDRGPYEQYF. DNA of the CDR3: TGCGCCAGCAGCTCTGACAGGGGACCTTACGAGCAGTACTTC.